Below, 12 T cell receptor beta chains from the same sample are listed, as sequenced in a study of glioma-infiltrating T cells after dendritic cell vaccination (dated by TCRdb to about 2016). The receptor library was made with the immunoSEQ multiplex PCR assay. Here the immuneACCESS table is served through TCRdb, limited to in-frame sequences with V and J called. Missing clones are a known gap in these copies; in checked studies unresolved V genes cover under half, and the rest lacks a known reason. The sample data list around 60,000 clones, and around nine tenths of these were observed just once. Around a tenth of the sample rests with the top ten. Sample time point, as interpreted from the label and publication: after dendritic cell vaccination, including at tumor progression/relapse. This material consisted of blood, taken after dendritic cell vaccination. These receptor sequences come from a human donor with glioblastoma.

The chain is built from TRBV11-2 and TRBJ2-5, with a tentative D call TRBD2 (7 bases). CDR3 length equals 18 residues. The V gene lost 1 base and the J gene lost 3 bases, with 21 bases spanning the gap. Germline CDR1 reads SGHAT; CDR2 reads FQNNGV. The CDR3 DNA reads as TGTGCCAGCAGCTTAGGTGTCGATGTAAGGGGGGGGGAAGAGACCCAGTACTTC. Protein: CASSLGVDVRGGEETQYF.

The rearrangement joins TRBV6-4 to TRBJ1-1; unclear D gene. The CDR3 is made up of 15 amino acids. V lost 6 bases to trimming and J lost 1 base, with 15 bases between them. CDR1 MRHNA and CDR2 SNTAGT come from the germline V gene. The CDR3 reads CASRTVAGTNTEAFF. CDR3 coding DNA: TGTGCCAGCAGGACCGTGGCGGGCACGAACACTGAAGCTTTCTTT.

This CDR3 is CASSRGTSGGVTQYF. CDR3 bases: TGTGCCAGCAGTCGCGGGACTAGCGGGGGGGTCACGCAGTATTTT. V is TRBV6-1 and J is TRBJ2-3; 16 bases are a match to TRBD2. V trimming: 5 bases; J trimming: 9 bases; junction bases outside the gene matches: 5. There are 15 residues in the CDR3. The germline V gene encodes CDR1 MNHNS and CDR2 SASEGT.

The chain is built from TRBV18 and TRBJ2-5; 8 nucleotides match TRBD1. The J segment lost 4 bases and the V segment lost 8 bases, leaving 3 bases of the junction unmatched. The CDR3 spans 12 residues. Germline V gene data show CDR1 as KGHSH and CDR2 as LQKENI. CDR3 region: CASGQGGETQYF. Written as DNA, the CDR3 is TGTGCCAGCGGACAGGGAGGAGAGACCCAGTACTTC.

The V call is TRBV4-2, the J call TRBJ1-2; D might be TRBD1 (6 bases). Germline-derived CDR1 and CDR2 are LGHNA and YNFKEQ. The V gene lost 7 bases and the J gene lost 0 bases, with 12 bases spanning the gap. The CDR3 is 14 amino acids. The DNA for the CDR3 is TGTGCCAGCACTCACAACAGGGCTAACTATGGCTACACCTTC. Amino acid sequence: CASTHNRANYGYTF.

The V gene is TRBV6-1, the J gene TRBJ1-2; 9 nucleotides agree with TRBD1. This CDR3 spans 13 amino acids. Trimming at V came to 6 bases and at J to 5 bases, leaving 4 bases not matched to a gene. Looked up from germline, CDR1 is MNHNS and CDR2 is SASEGT. Here the CDR3 DNA reads TGTGCCAGCAGGGGACAGGGATATTATGGCTACACCTTC. Its protein product is CASRGQGYYGYTF.

This rearrangement joins TRBV5-6 to TRBJ2-7; 8 nucleotides align to TRBD1. Germline loops: CDR1 SGHDT, CDR2 YYEEEE. The CDR3 sequence is 15 residues long. Trimming at V came to 2 bases and at J to 2 bases, leaving 6 bases not matched to a gene. DNA of the CDR3: TGTGCCAGCAGCTTCGGACAGGGAGAAACCTACGAGCAGTACTTC. This sequence encodes CASSFGQGETYEQYF.

The CDR3 loop is CASSYDGVNNEQFF. CDR3 sequence (DNA): TGTGCCAGCAGTTACGACGGGGTTAACAATGAGCAGTTCTTC. This chain uses TRBV6-5 with TRBJ2-1, with TRBD2 as a possible D gene (5 bases). CDR3 size: 14 residues. The V and J ends lost 2 bases and 5 bases respectively, with 10 bases between them. From germline, CDR1 is MNHEY and CDR2 SVGAGI.

This chain uses TRBV30 with TRBJ2-7, with TRBD2 matching 11 bases. The CDR3 has 14 residues. CDR1 GTSNPN and CDR2 SVGIG come from the germline V gene (reference sequence). J was trimmed by 4 bases and V by 1 base; bases with no gene match: 3. Here the CDR3 DNA reads TGTGCCTGGAGTGGGGCTAGCGGGAGGTACGAGCAGTACTTC. Its translation: CAWSGASGRYEQYF.

The chain recombines TRBV11-3 with TRBJ1-3; D remains ambiguous. Trimming took off 5 bases at V and 4 bases at J, with 18 bases between the two ends. Germline V CDR1 and CDR2: SGHNT, YENEEA. CDR3 size: 16 residues. The CDR3 reads CASSPSARGVGNTIYF. The CDR3 DNA is TGTGCCAGCAGCCCTTCCGCGCGCGGGGTCGGAAACACCATATATTTT.

V is TRBV19 and J is TRBJ2-7; D might be TRBD2 (6 bases). Trimming stripped 5 bases from V and 1 base from J, with 15 bases between. CDR3 size: 15 residues. Germline lookup yields CDR1 LNHDA and CDR2 SQIVND (reference sequence). For the CDR3, the DNA is TGTGCCAGTAGTGGAGGGGACGGAGTTTCCTACGAGCAGTACTTC. Translated, it gives CASSGGDGVSYEQYF.

The rearrangement links TRBV5-4 to TRBJ1-5; 8 bases match TRBD1. The germline gives CDR1 SGHNT, CDR2 YYREEE (reference sequence). V was clipped by 0 bases and J by 6 bases; unmatched bases: 2. This CDR3 spans 14 amino acids. The CDR3 DNA reads TGTGCCAGCAGCTTGGACAGGGGGAGTCAGCCCCAGCATTTT. Encoded protein: CASSLDRGSQPQHF. The variable domain in full, completed from reference TRBV5-4 and TRBJ1-5, reads ETGVTQSPTHLIKTRGQQVTLRCSSQSGHNTVSWYQQALGQGPQFIFQYYREEENGRGNFPPRFSGLQFPNYSSELNVNALELDDSALYLCASSLDRGSQPQHFGDGTRLSIL.